A selection of T cell receptor beta chains follows, all from one sample in a study of T-cell memory formation after mild COVID-19. TCRdb re-called the 5' RACE reads with MiXCR, one entry per CDR3 protein. The sample includes fewer than 250,000 distinct CDR3 sequences, about 27% of them seen just once. The sequenced sample was PBMCs or a T cell subset sorted from them (not recorded which). These receptors were collected from an adult woman who had mild COVID-19 (a few samples of this study predate the infection). Cell type and time point are not known. CDR3s include the opening cysteine and the closing phenylalanine or tryptophan. Fields, in order: clone size, V gene, D gene, J gene, CDR3 protein, CDR3 DNA. D genes are given only for firm matches. Size values are once, few and many counts, or a class for expanded clones, and some rows have none.

size: many
V: TRBV7-8
D: NA
J: TRBJ2-3
CDR3: CASSLGRSGADTQYF
DNA: TGTGCCAGCAGCTTAGGAAGATCGGGCGCAGATACGCAGTATTTT

size: NA
V: TRBV4-3
D: NA
J: TRBJ2-2
CDR3: CASSQLVNTGELFF
DNA: TGCGCCAGCAGCCAACTGGTGAACACCGGGGAGCTGTTTTTT

size: NA
V: TRBV12-3/TRBV12-4
D: NA
J: TRBJ1-6
CDR3: CASRTGVHNSPLHF
DNA: TGTGCCAGCAGGACGGGGGTCCATAATTCACCCCTCCACTTT

size: few
V: TRBV19
D: NA
J: TRBJ1-2
CDR3: CASIPWGGESIGYTF
DNA: TGTGCCAGTATCCCCTGGGGGGGGGAAAGTATTGGCTACACCTTC

size: NA
V: TRBV27
D: NA
J: TRBJ2-2
CDR3: CASSSAGNGELFF
DNA: TGTGCCAGCAGTTCGGCCGGGAACGGGGAGCTGTTTTTT

size: few
V: TRBV20-1
D: TRBD2
J: TRBJ2-3
CDR3: CSARDFRLAGTDTQYF
DNA: TGCAGTGCTAGAGATTTCCGACTAGCGGGCACAGATACGCAGTATTTT

size: NA
V: TRBV30
D: TRBD2
J: TRBJ2-3
CDR3: CACLRQPGLAGLTTDTQYF
DNA: TGTGCCTGCCTACGCCAACCGGGACTAGCGGGACTAACCACAGATACGCAGTATTTT

size: few
V: TRBV7-9
D: NA
J: TRBJ2-6
CDR3: CASSLAGTGANVLTF
DNA: TGTGCCAGCAGCTTAGCCGGGACTGGGGCCAACGTCCTGACTTTC

size: NA
V: TRBV5-1
D: NA
J: TRBJ2-7
CDR3: CASSFRENYEQYF
DNA: TGCGCCAGCAGCTTCCGAGAAAACTACGAGCAGTACTTC

size: few
V: TRBV7-9
D: NA
J: TRBJ2-7
CDR3: CASSLDWGEGSYEQYF
DNA: TGTGCCAGCAGCTTAGATTGGGGCGAAGGCTCCTACGAGCAGTACTTC

size: few
V: TRBV10-3
D: TRBD2
J: TRBJ2-1
CDR3: CAIRLAGANNEQFF
DNA: TGTGCCATCAGATTAGCGGGAGCCAACAATGAGCAGTTCTTC

size: NA
V: TRBV5-8
D: TRBD1
J: TRBJ1-1
CDR3: CASSLDGTGPNTEAFF
DNA: TGTGCCAGCAGCTTGGACGGGACAGGGCCAAACACTGAAGCTTTCTTT

size: NA
V: TRBV20-1
D: TRBD1
J: TRBJ2-1
CDR3: CSARTTGIISYNEQFF
DNA: TGCAGTGCTAGAACGACAGGGATCATCTCCTACAATGAGCAGTTCTTC

size: NA
V: TRBV29-1
D: NA
J: TRBJ2-1
CDR3: CSVVAGFDNEQFF
DNA: TGCAGCGTTGTTGCAGGGTTCGACAATGAGCAGTTCTTC

size: few
V: TRBV4-2
D: TRBD1
J: TRBJ2-6
CDR3: CASSQDPTGGAGANVLTF
DNA: TGTGCCAGCAGCCAAGACCCGACAGGGGGTGCTGGGGCCAACGTCCTGACTTTC

size: NA
V: TRBV29-1
D: TRBD2
J: TRBJ2-1
CDR3: CSVEVGTSEFF
DNA: TGCAGCGTTGAAGTGGGGACTAGTGAGTTCTTC

size: few
V: TRBV7-6
D: NA
J: TRBJ2-3
CDR3: CASSPTVTSSTDTQYF
DNA: TGTGCCAGCAGCCCGACGGTGACTTCTAGCACAGATACGCAGTATTTT

size: NA
V: TRBV12-3/TRBV12-4
D: NA
J: TRBJ2-7
CDR3: CASSRAGTAAYEQYF
DNA: TGTGCCAGCAGCCGCGCCGGGACGGCAGCCTACGAGCAGTACTTC

size: NA
V: TRBV5-1
D: NA
J: TRBJ2-1
CDR3: CASSLVGDPYNEQFF
DNA: TGCGCCAGCAGCTTGGTGGGGGACCCCTACAATGAGCAGTTCTTC

size: once
V: TRBV11-2
D: TRBD1
J: TRBJ2-7
CDR3: CASRLPGTGVYEQYF
DNA: TGTGCCAGCCGGTTGCCCGGGACAGGAGTCTACGAGCAGTACTTC

size: NA
V: TRBV6-6
D: NA
J: TRBJ2-7
CDR3: CASTPNAYEQYF
DNA: TGTGCCAGCACCCCCAATGCCTACGAGCAGTACTTC

size: NA
V: TRBV4-2
D: TRBD2
J: TRBJ2-1
CDR3: CASSQTSSGRANEQFF
DNA: TGTGCCAGCAGCCAAACCTCTAGCGGGAGGGCTAATGAGCAGTTCTTC

size: few
V: TRBV5-1
D: NA
J: TRBJ1-1
CDR3: CASSFLPGLGGTEAFF
DNA: TGCGCCAGCAGCTTTTTACCAGGGCTCGGTGGGACTGAAGCTTTCTTT

size: NA
V: TRBV27
D: NA
J: TRBJ1-2
CDR3: CASSLFGQGKYGYTF
DNA: TGTGCCAGCAGTTTATTCGGCCAGGGAAAGTATGGCTACACCTTC

size: NA
V: TRBV28
D: NA
J: TRBJ2-7
CDR3: CASSPKLDGEQYF
DNA: TGTGCCAGCAGTCCCAAACTGGATGGGGAGCAGTACTTC

size: NA
V: TRBV30
D: NA
J: TRBJ2-1
CDR3: CAWTLGGRYNEQFF
DNA: TGTGCCTGGACGTTGGGGGGCCGGTACAATGAGCAGTTCTTC

size: NA
V: TRBV3-1
D: NA
J: TRBJ1-1
CDR3: CASSSGSSQGLTEAFF
DNA: TGTGCCAGCAGCAGTGGCTCTTCTCAGGGTTTGACTGAAGCTTTCTTT

size: NA
V: TRBV6-5
D: NA
J: TRBJ2-6
CDR3: CASSYEGAGANVLTF
DNA: TGTGCCAGCAGTTACGAGGGGGCTGGGGCCAACGTCCTGACTTTC

size: NA
V: TRBV12-3/TRBV12-4
D: NA
J: TRBJ2-5
CDR3: CASSFQRTAQETQYF
DNA: TGTGCCAGCAGTTTTCAGAGGACGGCCCAAGAGACCCAGTACTTC

size: few
V: TRBV7-9
D: TRBD1
J: TRBJ2-1
CDR3: CASSPSGTGRNEQFF
DNA: TGTGCCAGCAGCCCGTCCGGGACAGGGCGGAATGAGCAGTTCTTC

size: NA
V: TRBV18
D: NA
J: TRBJ1-1
CDR3: CASSRTAWNTEAFF
DNA: TGTGCCAGCTCACGAACAGCCTGGAACACTGAAGCTTTCTTT

size: few
V: TRBV20-1
D: NA
J: TRBJ2-7
CDR3: CSAREDEQYF
DNA: TGCAGTGCTAGAGAGGACGAGCAGTACTTC

size: few
V: TRBV5-4
D: NA
J: TRBJ2-5
CDR3: CASSLEGPLQETQYF
DNA: TGTGCCAGCAGCTTGGAGGGTCCCTTACAAGAGACCCAGTACTTC

size: NA
V: TRBV20-1
D: TRBD1
J: TRBJ1-5
CDR3: CSAPPGQGNQPQHF
DNA: TGCAGTGCTCCTCCGGGACAGGGGAATCAGCCCCAGCATTTT

size: few
V: TRBV11-3
D: TRBD1
J: TRBJ1-1
CDR3: CASSLTGATEAFF
DNA: TGTGCCAGCAGTTTAACAGGGGCCACTGAAGCTTTCTTT

size: NA
V: TRBV20-1
D: NA
J: TRBJ2-7
CDR3: CSAPRQGTYEQYF
DNA: TGCAGTGCTCCCCGCCAGGGGACCTACGAGCAGTACTTC

size: NA
V: TRBV12-3/TRBV12-4
D: NA
J: TRBJ2-6
CDR3: CASRIFISGANVLTF
DNA: TGTGCCAGCAGAATATTCATCTCTGGGGCCAACGTCCTGACTTTC

size: few
V: TRBV12-3/TRBV12-4
D: NA
J: TRBJ1-2
CDR3: CASSEDGYGYTF
DNA: TGTGCCAGCAGCGAGGACGGCTATGGCTACACCTTC

size: few
V: TRBV27
D: NA
J: TRBJ1-1
CDR3: CASSLEVSTEAFF
DNA: TGTGCCAGCAGTTTAGAGGTTAGCACTGAAGCTTTCTTT

size: few
V: TRBV7-9
D: NA
J: TRBJ2-7
CDR3: CASSLDGLGEQYF
DNA: TGTGCCAGCAGCTTAGATGGGCTGGGCGAGCAGTACTTC

size: few
V: TRBV7-3
D: NA
J: TRBJ2-1
CDR3: CASSRSGLTYNEQFF
DNA: TGTGCCAGCAGCCGTTCAGGGTTGACCTACAATGAGCAGTTCTTC

size: NA
V: TRBV2
D: NA
J: TRBJ2-4
CDR3: CASTLETNIQYF
DNA: TGTGCCAGCACACTGGAAACAAACATTCAGTACTTC

size: NA
V: TRBV24-1
D: NA
J: TRBJ2-3
CDR3: CATSDLFGNTDTQYF
DNA: TGTGCCACCAGTGATTTGTTCGGCAACACAGATACGCAGTATTTT

size: NA
V: TRBV20-1
D: NA
J: TRBJ2-7
CDR3: CSARDPAGTPRYEQYF
DNA: TGCAGTGCTAGAGATCCTGCAGGGACCCCAAGGTACGAGCAGTACTTC

size: NA
V: TRBV29-1
D: TRBD1
J: TRBJ1-1
CDR3: CSVDGTAPEAFF
DNA: TGCAGCGTTGACGGGACAGCCCCTGAAGCTTTCTTT

size: NA
V: TRBV28
D: TRBD2
J: TRBJ2-4
CDR3: CAGRGGGAKNIQYF
DNA: TGTGCGGGACGGGGCGGGGGAGCCAAAAACATTCAGTACTTC

size: many
V: TRBV27
D: TRBD2
J: TRBJ2-7
CDR3: CASSISGSQNEQYF
DNA: TGTGCCAGCAGTATTAGCGGGAGTCAGAACGAGCAGTACTTC

size: NA
V: TRBV12-3/TRBV12-4
D: TRBD1
J: TRBJ2-1
CDR3: CASSLQETGYNEQFF
DNA: TGTGCCAGCAGTTTACAGGAGACAGGGTACAATGAGCAGTTCTTC

size: few
V: TRBV12-3/TRBV12-4
D: TRBD1
J: TRBJ2-3
CDR3: CASLPWDSATDTQYF
DNA: TGTGCCAGCCTCCCCTGGGACAGTGCCACAGATACGCAGTATTTT

size: NA
V: TRBV6-1
D: TRBD1
J: TRBJ2-3
CDR3: CASRPWTGYGTDTQYF
DNA: TGTGCCAGCCGTCCCTGGACAGGGTATGGGACAGATACGCAGTATTTT

size: NA
V: TRBV4-1
D: TRBD1
J: TRBJ1-1
CDR3: CASSQQTGANTEAFF
DNA: TGCGCCAGCAGCCAGCAAACAGGGGCTAACACTGAAGCTTTCTTT

size: NA
V: TRBV6-2/TRBV6-3
D: NA
J: TRBJ1-1
CDR3: CAIEGAEAFF
DNA: TGTGCCATCGAGGGGGCTGAAGCTTTCTTT

size: NA
V: TRBV9
D: NA
J: TRBJ1-3
CDR3: CASSVVGGQGATIYF
DNA: TGTGCCAGCAGCGTAGTGGGCGGCCAGGGCGCCACCATATATTTT

size: few
V: TRBV20-1
D: NA
J: TRBJ2-5
CDR3: CSARARLRSAPPKQETQYF
DNA: TGCAGTGCTAGAGCTCGTTTACGGAGCGCGCCGCCAAAGCAAGAGACCCAGTACTTC